A selection of T cell receptor beta chains follows, all from one sample in a study of Graves' ophthalmopathy and Graves' hyperthyroidism. Each CDR3 protein gets one entry after TCRdb re-called the multiplex PCR reads with MiXCR. This table has 620,000 or so distinct CDR3 sequences, about 20% appearing once. Sequencing was done on a sample of peripheral blood. Every receptor here comes from a woman aged 18-29 years with stable Graves' hyperthyroidism. Some clones in this sample may be carry-over from other donors' samples. The CDR3 runs from the conserved cysteine through the conserved F or W. Each record gives: J gene, V gene, D gene, clone size, CDR3 protein, CDR3 DNA. The D gene is left open where the match is weak. The listing skips clone size in some rows; elsewhere it reads once, few, many or a size class.

J gene: TRBJ1-2; V gene: TRBV15; D gene: NA; clone size: many; CDR3 protein: CATSSTGVRGDGYTF; CDR3 DNA: TGTGCCACCAGCAGCACCGGGGTCAGGGGAGATGGCTACACCTTC
J gene: TRBJ2-5; V gene: TRBV12-3/TRBV12-4; D gene: NA; clone size: NA; CDR3 protein: CASSLLGPSGTQYF; CDR3 DNA: TGTGCCAGCAGTTTATTGGGCCCCAGTGGGACCCAGTACTTC
J gene: TRBJ1-3; V gene: TRBV6-1; D gene: NA; clone size: many; CDR3 protein: CASSRTVAVSGNTIYF; CDR3 DNA: TGTGCCAGCAGTAGGACCGTTGCCGTCTCTGGAAACACCATATATTTT
J gene: TRBJ1-1; V gene: TRBV11-2; D gene: NA; clone size: NA; CDR3 protein: CAQGRVAFF; CDR3 DNA: TGTGCCCAAGGGAGGGTTGCTTTCTTT
J gene: TRBJ2-7; V gene: TRBV5-1; D gene: NA; clone size: NA; CDR3 protein: CASSLAAGRDEQYF; CDR3 DNA: TGCGCCAGCAGCTTGGCGGCAGGGCGCGACGAGCAGTACTTC
J gene: TRBJ2-7; V gene: TRBV20-1; D gene: NA; clone size: NA; CDR3 protein: CSARAGGAYEQYF; CDR3 DNA: TGCAGTGCTAGGGCCGGAGGAGCCTACGAGCAGTACTTC
J gene: TRBJ1-5; V gene: TRBV6-1; D gene: NA; clone size: many; CDR3 protein: CASSEREVQPQHF; CDR3 DNA: TGTGCCAGCAGTGAGAGGGAAGTTCAGCCCCAGCATTTT
J gene: TRBJ2-7; V gene: TRBV20-1; D gene: NA; clone size: many; CDR3 protein: CSAIRGRNEQYF; CDR3 DNA: TGCAGTGCTATCAGGGGCCGTAACGAGCAGTACTTC
J gene: TRBJ1-1; V gene: TRBV5-1; D gene: NA; clone size: many; CDR3 protein: CASSQLESPQAFF; CDR3 DNA: TGCGCCAGCAGCCAGTTGGAATCCCCTCAAGCTTTCTTT
J gene: TRBJ1-3; V gene: TRBV2; D gene: NA; clone size: many; CDR3 protein: CASSEVGQVSSGNTIYF; CDR3 DNA: TGTGCCAGCAGTGAAGTGGGGCAGGTCAGCTCTGGAAACACCATATATTTT
J gene: TRBJ2-7; V gene: TRBV20-1; D gene: TRBD2; clone size: many; CDR3 protein: CSARDAVSGRASEQYF; CDR3 DNA: TGCAGTGCTAGAGATGCGGTCAGCGGGAGGGCTTCCGAGCAGTACTTC
J gene: TRBJ2-7; V gene: TRBV12-3/TRBV12-4; D gene: TRBD1; clone size: once; CDR3 protein: CASSLGQGRFNEQYF; CDR3 DNA: TGTGCCAGCAGTTTAGGACAGGGACGATTCAACGAGCAGTACTTC
J gene: TRBJ2-7; V gene: TRBV11-2; D gene: NA; clone size: many; CDR3 protein: CASSFVDRLYEQYF; CDR3 DNA: TGTGCCAGCAGCTTTGTCGACAGGCTTTACGAGCAGTACTTC
J gene: TRBJ1-1; V gene: TRBV19; D gene: NA; clone size: NA; CDR3 protein: CASRRTGTTNTEAFF; CDR3 DNA: TGTGCCAGCAGGAGAACAGGGACCACGAACACTGAAGCTTTCTTT
J gene: TRBJ2-2; V gene: TRBV6-5; D gene: NA; clone size: many; CDR3 protein: CASSYSRQANTGELFF; CDR3 DNA: TGTGCCAGCAGTTACTCGAGACAGGCGAACACCGGGGAGCTGTTTTTT
J gene: TRBJ2-2; V gene: TRBV20-1; D gene: NA; clone size: many; CDR3 protein: CSANGLGGTGELFF; CDR3 DNA: TGCAGTGCCAACGGACTAGGGGGAACCGGGGAGCTGTTTTTT
J gene: TRBJ1-1; V gene: TRBV6-1; D gene: NA; clone size: many; CDR3 protein: CASARLGDTEAFF; CDR3 DNA: TGTGCCAGCGCCAGACTCGGGGACACTGAAGCTTTCTTT
J gene: TRBJ1-2; V gene: TRBV4-2; D gene: NA; clone size: few; CDR3 protein: CASSPYSFSGQQGTNYGYTF; CDR3 DNA: TGTGCCAGCAGCCCCTATTCATTCAGCGGACAGCAAGGTACTAACTATGGCTACACCTTC
J gene: TRBJ2-5; V gene: TRBV20-1; D gene: TRBD2; clone size: few; CDR3 protein: CSARRLAGLETQYF; CDR3 DNA: TGCAGTGCTCGCCGACTAGCGGGACTAGAGACCCAGTACTTC
J gene: TRBJ1-6; V gene: TRBV6-2/TRBV6-3; D gene: TRBD1; clone size: many; CDR3 protein: CASSFTFGTGNNSPLHF; CDR3 DNA: TGTGCCAGCAGTTTCACCTTCGGGACAGGAAATAATTCACCCCTCCACTTT
J gene: TRBJ2-7; V gene: TRBV29-1; D gene: TRBD2; clone size: NA; CDR3 protein: CSVEGEGRGEQYF; CDR3 DNA: TGCAGCGTTGAGGGGGAGGGACGGGGCGAGCAGTACTTC
J gene: TRBJ1-5; V gene: TRBV15; D gene: NA; clone size: NA; CDR3 protein: CATSRDQGSFLPHHF; CDR3 DNA: TGTGCCACCAGCAGAGATCAAGGTAGTTTTCTCCCCCATCATTTT
J gene: TRBJ2-7; V gene: TRBV6-1; D gene: TRBD2; clone size: many; CDR3 protein: CASNRAGSYEQYF; CDR3 DNA: TGTGCCAGCAATAGAGCGGGGTCCTACGAGCAGTACTTC
J gene: TRBJ2-7; V gene: TRBV30; D gene: NA; clone size: NA; CDR3 protein: CAWRELERGEQYF; CDR3 DNA: TGTGCCTGGAGGGAGCTCGAACGGGGAGAGCAGTACTTC
J gene: TRBJ1-1; V gene: TRBV6-1; D gene: TRBD1; clone size: few; CDR3 protein: CASSEGEGAGTEAFF; CDR3 DNA: TGTGCCAGCAGTGAAGGCGAGGGGGCAGGAACTGAAGCTTTCTTT
J gene: TRBJ2-7; V gene: TRBV11-3; D gene: TRBD1; clone size: NA; CDR3 protein: CASGPGGSEQYF; CDR3 DNA: TGTGCCTCAGGGCCAGGGGGCTCCGAGCAGTACTTC
J gene: TRBJ1-1; V gene: TRBV15; D gene: NA; clone size: NA; CDR3 protein: CATSRGGVNTEAFF; CDR3 DNA: TGTGCCACCAGCAGAGGTGGAGTTAACACTGAAGCTTTCTTT
J gene: TRBJ2-7; V gene: TRBV11-2; D gene: TRBD2; clone size: many; CDR3 protein: CASSLTSGGESYEQYF; CDR3 DNA: TGTGCCAGCAGCTTGACTAGCGGGGGAGAATCCTACGAGCAGTACTTC
J gene: TRBJ2-7; V gene: TRBV5-1; D gene: NA; clone size: many; CDR3 protein: CASSSGTPAGEQYF; CDR3 DNA: TGCGCCAGCAGCTCAGGGACTCCGGCTGGAGAGCAGTACTTC
J gene: TRBJ2-7; V gene: TRBV19; D gene: TRBD1; clone size: many; CDR3 protein: CASSPEGDSYEQYF; CDR3 DNA: TGTGCCAGTAGTCCCGAGGGGGACAGCTACGAGCAGTACTTC
J gene: TRBJ1-5; V gene: TRBV7-2; D gene: NA; clone size: few; CDR3 protein: CASSSATGNNQPQHF; CDR3 DNA: TGTGCCAGCAGCTCCGCAACAGGGAATAATCAGCCCCAGCATTTT
J gene: TRBJ1-1; V gene: TRBV7-9; D gene: NA; clone size: many; CDR3 protein: CASSLGLASGEAFF; CDR3 DNA: TGTGCCAGCAGCTTAGGGTTGGCCTCGGGGGAAGCTTTCTTT
J gene: TRBJ1-5; V gene: TRBV6-5; D gene: TRBD1; clone size: many; CDR3 protein: CASSFPRGTGNQPQHF; CDR3 DNA: TGTGCCAGCAGTTTCCCAAGGGGGACAGGGAATCAGCCCCAGCATTTT
J gene: TRBJ1-1; V gene: TRBV12-3/TRBV12-4; D gene: NA; clone size: many; CDR3 protein: CASSPDETIADTEAFF; CDR3 DNA: TGTGCCAGCAGCCCAGATGAGACCATAGCGGACACTGAAGCTTTCTTT
J gene: TRBJ1-1; V gene: TRBV6-1; D gene: TRBD1; clone size: many; CDR3 protein: CASSGWTGGEAFF; CDR3 DNA: TGTGCCAGCAGTGGATGGACAGGGGGGGAAGCTTTCTTT
J gene: TRBJ1-1; V gene: TRBV12-3/TRBV12-4; D gene: NA; clone size: NA; CDR3 protein: CASSFGFSRTEAFF; CDR3 DNA: TGTGCCAGCAGTTTCGGATTTAGCCGGACTGAAGCTTTCTTT
J gene: TRBJ2-5; V gene: TRBV20-1; D gene: NA; clone size: many; CDR3 protein: CSAERGFETQYF; CDR3 DNA: TGCAGTGCTGAAAGAGGATTCGAGACCCAGTACTTC
J gene: TRBJ2-7; V gene: TRBV7-2; D gene: NA; clone size: NA; CDR3 protein: CASSRGTVPLEQYF; CDR3 DNA: TGTGCCAGCAGTCGGGGGACAGTACCACTCGAGCAGTACTTC